This TCR beta chain was identified during a study of Ad26.COV2.S vaccination and SARS-CoV-2 variants. The treatment denotes: some 19 received Ad26.COV2.S at low or high dose, single or two shots; about 5 received placebo; per-sample allocation not given. Material that was analyzed had been drawn on day 63 after the first vaccine or placebo injection. What was given as vaccine was an Ad26 vector encoding Wuhan-strain SARS-CoV-2 spike. The repertoire was sequenced with immunoSEQ multiplex PCR; TCRdb's copy has only in-frame clones and lacks some. The table has about 350,000 clones, roughly 84% seen once. The CDR3 runs to 15 residues. After removal of 5 bases from V and 8 bases from J, the junction contained 10 bases not matched to a gene. Germline CDR1 is SGHDT and CDR2 is YYEEEE. Regarding this clone: As yet, its antigen is unknown.

Findings and caveats of the study: Considerable breadth of spike-specific CD8+ and CD4+ T cell responses has reportedly been documented following vaccination. Assessments of TCR breadth and depth may have underestimated the total T cell responses. Researchers reported similar non-spike TCR breadth in vaccine and placebo recipients.

The rearrangement uses TRBV5-6 and TRBJ2-1, with TRBD2 matching over 10 bases. The TCR sequence derives from a person aged 18-65 years who received the Ad26.COV2.S COVID-19 vaccine or a placebo. The source material was peripheral blood, sampled in a trial of Ad26.COV2.S vaccine versus placebo. CDR3 protein: CASRRREAGGDEQFF. The CDR3 DNA follows: TGTGCCAGCAGACGGAGGGAAGCGGGAGGGGATGAGCAGTTCTTC.